This paragraph reports one T cell receptor beta chain. Its cognate antigen is unknown. These data are taken from a study of CD8+CD57+ T cells in acquired aplastic anemia. The overall study: Sorted cells (CD4+ and CD8+) yielded DNA amounts that averaged approximately 3.1 ug. Study conclusions and caveats: Significant differences in CD8+ Simpson's diversity were not observed between patients and controls. Overlap between patients and controls comprised 25 to 30 CD8+ CDR3 sequences.

CDR3 and TCR beta VDJ profiling relied on a genomic DNA template. Each CDR3 protein is one row after TCRdb ran MiXCR on the reads. This table has fewer than 250,000 distinct CDR3 sequences, under 50% appearing once. The CDR3 covers 11 residues. Germline V gene data show CDR1 as SEHNR and CDR2 as FQNEAQ (reference sequence). The ends were cut back, 6 bases at V and 5 bases at J, with 7 bases in the middle. All sequencing subjects had displayed CD8+CD57+ cell expansion on flow cytometry. Blood samples were obtained from patients who had received no prior therapy. The material sequenced was sorted CD4+, CD8+, or CD8+CD57+ T cells (not recorded which) from PBMCs. This clonotype originated in a human donor with aplastic anemia. The rearrangement uses TRBV7-9 and TRBJ2-5; D perhaps matches TRBD2 (5 bases). CDR3 in amino acids: CASRVAETQYF. DNA for the CDR3: TGTGCCAGCAGGGTAGCGGAGACCCAGTACTTC.